The present T cell receptor (beta chain) was sequenced within a study of blood T cells in healthy people across ages. Overall study: Template-switching capture recovered about one barcoded beta molecule per two T cells.

Primed by a sample-barcoded 5' primer and a J-beta primer mix, a second PCR proceeded for 7 to 11 cycles. With 12 random nucleotides, a template-switch adaptor tagged each individual cDNA molecule. TCRdb fed the 5' RACE reads into MiXCR, producing one record per CDR3 protein. The sample includes approximately 1.5 million distinct CDR3 sequences, roughly 43% seen only once; the top ten take about 4.1%. Points on this clonotype: Its antigen is not identified. Given a much more abundant clone one base away, this may be a read error.

The CDR3 contains 13 residues. Notes on the study in general: TCR beta diversity tracked closely with naive T cell percentage. Not knowing donor CMV status may have confounded expanded clonotype changes.

What was sequenced was blood. The V gene is TRBV12-3 or TRBV12-4, the J gene TRBJ2-7; D is unclear. The source of this sequence is a young woman in good health. Here the CDR3 DNA reads TGTGCCAGCAGCCCGGGTGCAGCCTACGGGCAGTACTTC. This codes for CASSPGAAYGQYF.